The clone carrying this T cell receptor beta chain was counted a few times. The antigen is not known. The CDR3 runs to 13 residues. The V and J ends lost 5 bases and 4 bases respectively, with 11 bases between them. Germline CDR1 reads SGHTA; CDR2 reads FQGNSA. Extraction of total RNA produced a minimum of 5 micrograms from each sample. These data are taken from a study of blood T cells in healthy people across ages. General study findings and limits: Naive and antigen-experienced cells could not be conclusively compared, given unsorted PBMCs.

Alongside a J-beta primer mix, a sample-barcoded 5' primer served in a second PCR lasting about 7 to 11 cycles. TCRdb redid the calling of the 5' RACE reads with MiXCR, one entry per CDR3 protein. The sample lists around 1,500,000 distinct CDR3 sequences; approximately 42% were seen once. The sample taken for sequencing was blood. The clonotype comes from a young woman in good health. The chain uses TRBV7-2 and TRBJ1-2; D is unclear. Written as DNA, the CDR3 is TGTGCCAGCAGCAACGACGTACCCTATGGCTACACCTTC. Translated, it gives CASSNDVPYGYTF.